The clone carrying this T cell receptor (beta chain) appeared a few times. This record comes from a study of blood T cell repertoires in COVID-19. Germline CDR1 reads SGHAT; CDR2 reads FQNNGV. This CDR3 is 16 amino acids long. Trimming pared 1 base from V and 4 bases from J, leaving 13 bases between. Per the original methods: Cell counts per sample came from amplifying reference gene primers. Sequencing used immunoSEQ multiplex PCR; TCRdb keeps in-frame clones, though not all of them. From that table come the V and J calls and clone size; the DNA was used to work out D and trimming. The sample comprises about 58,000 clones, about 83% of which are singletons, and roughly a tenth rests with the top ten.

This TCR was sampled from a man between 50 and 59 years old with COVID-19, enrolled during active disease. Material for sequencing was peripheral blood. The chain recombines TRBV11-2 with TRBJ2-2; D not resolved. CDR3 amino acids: CASSLAPVPGTGELFF. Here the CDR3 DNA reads TGTGCCAGCAGCTTAGCCCCGGTCCCGGGCACCGGGGAGCTGTTTTTT. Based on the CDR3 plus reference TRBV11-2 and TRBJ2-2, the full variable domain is EAGVAQSPRYKIIEKRQSVAFWCNPISGHATLYWYQQILGQGPKLLIQFQNNGVVDDSQLPKDRFSAERLKGVDSTLKIQPAKLEDSAVYLCASSLAPVPGTGELFFGEGSRLTVL.